The 22 T cell receptor beta chains given below trace back to one sample, sequenced in a study of OX40 agonist ivuxolimab in advanced cancers. The method was immunoSEQ multiplex PCR; TCRdb's version includes in-frame clones alone and lacks a portion of them. The sample yields 60,000 or so clones, 84% seen once. Sequenced material: CD4+ or CD8+ T cells sorted from blood, taken in a trial of the OX40 agonist ivuxolimab. The receptors shown here come from an adult with an advanced solid tumor such as melanoma, head and neck, liver or kidney cancer.

The chain recombines TRBV4-3 with TRBJ1-4, with D perhaps matching TRBD1 (5 bases). The CDR3 is made up of 15 amino acids. CDR1 and CDR2 (germline): LGHNA, YSLEER. Deletions cut 0 bases from V and 11 bases from J, with 16 bases between. The CDR3 DNA reads TGCGCCAGCAGCCAAGATAGGGGTCAGGGAGAGAAACTGTTTTTT. Amino acids: CASSQDRGQGEKLFF.

This chain uses TRBV29-1 with TRBJ1-6; 7 positions agree with TRBD1. Germline CDR1 and CDR2: SQVTM and ANQGSEA. The CDR3 totals 13 residues. V lost 7 bases and J lost 7; bases outside the gene matches: 7. As DNA, the CDR3 is TGCAGCGCAAGACAGGGTGAAAATTCACCCCTCCACTTT. It translates to CSARQGENSPLHF.

The sample holds one count of this clone. The chain couples TRBV19 to TRBJ1-2; the match to TRBD1 covers 9 bases. J was trimmed by 0 bases and V by 7 bases; bases with no gene match: 9. The CDR3 has 16 residues. Germline V gene data show CDR1 as LNHDA and CDR2 as SQIVND (reference sequence). The CDR3, as DNA: TGTGCCAGTAACGATTCCCGGGACAGGGCTAACTATGGCTACACCTTC. Translated: CASNDSRDRANYGYTF. Full variable domain (remainder filled in from reference TRBV19 and TRBJ1-2): DGGITQSPKYLFRKEGQNVTLSCEQNLNHDAMYWYRQDPGQGLRLIYYSQIVNDFQKGDIAEGYSVSREKKESFPLTVTSAQKNPTAFYLCASNDSRDRANYGYTFGSGTRLTVV.

The chain couples TRBV5-1 to TRBJ1-2; D gene ambiguous. Germline lookup yields CDR1 SGHRS and CDR2 YFSETQ. There are 11 residues in the CDR3. Trimming left V 0 bases short and J 7 bases short, with 4 bases between. CDR3 region: CASSLAGGYTF. As DNA, the CDR3 is TGCGCCAGCAGCTTGGCCGGTGGCTACACCTTC.

This sequence joins TRBV6-5 and TRBJ1-6; TRBD1 agrees at 9 bases. Germline loops: CDR1 MNHEY, CDR2 SVGAGI. The V segment lost 7 bases and the J segment 7 bases; nucleotides outside the gene matches: 8. The CDR3 has 15 amino acids. The CDR3 nucleotides are TGTGCCAGCAAAAACGACAGGGGGGGCAATTCACCCCTCCACTTT. This encodes CASKNDRGGNSPLHF.

The V call is TRBV2, the J call TRBJ1-3, with D maybe TRBD1 (6 bases). V gave up 8 bases and J gave up 2 bases, with 16 bases separating them. Germline V lookup: CDR1 SNHLY, CDR2 FYNNEI. The CDR3 is 15 amino acids. CDR3 region: CASGSQGLAGNTIYF. CDR3 sequence (DNA): TGTGCCAGCGGGTCCCAGGGGCTCGCTGGAAACACCATATATTTT. The full variable domain, its missing parts supplied by reference TRBV2 and TRBJ1-3, is EPEVTQTPSHQVTQMGQEVILRCVPISNHLYFYWYRQILGQKVEFLVSFYNNEISEKSEIFDDQFSVERPDGSNFTLKIRSTKLEDSAMYFCASGSQGLAGNTIYFGEGSWLTVV.

This chain joins TRBV29-1 and TRBJ2-1; TRBD1 matches 7 bases. The CDR3 contains 14 residues. The germline V gene has CDR1 SQVTM and CDR2 ANQGSEA. V shed 6 bases and J 5 bases; nucleotides not matched to a gene: 10. The CDR3 is CSVQHRDRHNEQFF. The CDR3 region has the DNA TGCAGCGTGCAGCACCGGGACAGACACAATGAGCAGTTCTTC.

V and J are TRBV9 and TRBJ2-1; D perhaps matches TRBD1 (5 bases). Per the germline V gene, CDR1 is SGDLS and CDR2 is YYNGEE. The CDR3 contains 15 residues. V was cut by 0 bases and J by 3 bases, with 10 bases left in between. CDR3: CASSVEGDFYNEQFF. The CDR3 nucleotides read TGTGCCAGCAGCGTAGAAGGGGATTTCTACAATGAGCAGTTCTTC. Looking up the rest from reference TRBV9 and TRBJ2-1 gives the full variable domain: DSGVTQTPKHLITATGQRVTLRCSPRSGDLSVYWYQQSLDQGLQFLIQYYNGEERAKGNILERFSAQQFPDLHSELNLSSLELGDSALYFCASSVEGDFYNEQFFGPGTRLTVL.

This clone appeared once. The chain uses TRBV11-2 and TRBJ1-1; a possible D gene is TRBD1 (5 bases). The V and J ends lost 5 bases and 1 base respectively, with 11 bases between them. The germline gives CDR1 SGHAT, CDR2 FQNNGV. The CDR3 totals 14 residues. CDR3 nucleotide sequence: TGTGCCAGCAGCAAACTCGGGGGGAACACTGAAGCTTTCTTT. Residues: CASSKLGGNTEAFF.

The V and J genes are TRBV5-4 and TRBJ2-1; perhaps TRBD1 as D (8 bases). Looked up from germline, CDR1 is SGHNT and CDR2 is YYREEE (reference sequence). CDR3 length: 15 residues. Trimming cost V 4 bases and J 9 bases, with 20 bases left between them. The CDR3 region is CASSRKQGGRGEQFF. The CDR3 DNA reads TGTGCCAGCAGCCGGAAACAGGGGGGGAGAGGTGAGCAGTTCTTC.

The J gene is TRBJ2-2, the V gene TRBV7-9; 8 bases fit TRBD2. Germline CDR1 SEHNR, CDR2 FQNEAQ (reference sequence). V trimming: 5 bases; J trimming: 7 bases; junction bases outside the gene matches: 12. This CDR3 spans 16 amino acids. CDR3 in amino acids: CASSHLTSGQGGELFF. The DNA of the CDR3 is TGTGCCAGCAGCCACTTAACTAGCGGTCAGGGCGGGGAGCTGTTTTTT.

This clone showed up just once. V usage is TRBV7-2 and J usage is TRBJ1-5; possibly TRBD1 for D (6 bases). The CDR3 consists of 14 residues. Germline assignment: CDR1 SGHTA and CDR2 FQGNSA. The V and J ends lost 1 base and 7 bases respectively, with 11 bases between them. CDR3 coding DNA: TGTGCCAGCAGCTTAGACCTAGGGGGACAGCCCCAGCATTTT. The encoded protein is CASSLDLGGQPQHF.

CDR3 sequence reads: CASSELTSGYNEQFF. In nucleotides, the CDR3 is TGTGCCAGCAGCGAACTGACTAGCGGTTACAATGAGCAGTTCTTC. The chain employs TRBV28 and TRBJ2-1; 9 nucleotides line up with TRBD2. This CDR3 is 15 amino acids long. The germline gives CDR1 MDHEN, CDR2 SYDVKM. V lost 6 bases to trimming and J lost 4 bases; unmatched junction nucleotides: 7. The full variable domain, its missing parts supplied by reference TRBV28 and TRBJ2-1, is DVKVTQSSRYLVKRTGEKVFLECVQDMDHENMFWYRQDPGLGLRLIYFSYDVKMKEKGDIPEGYSVSREKKERFSLILESASTNQTSMYLCASSELTSGYNEQFFGPGTRLTVL.

This clone was seen a handful of times. The chain links TRBV18 to TRBJ1-3, with 9 bases identical to TRBD1. Germline values: CDR1 KGHSH, CDR2 LQKENI. The CDR3 covers 16 residues. Trimming took 2 bases from V and 3 from J; bases not matched to a gene: 5. The CDR3 coding sequence is TGTGCCAGCTCACCAATCGGGACAGGGTTTGGAAACACCATATATTTT. Its protein is CASSPIGTGFGNTIYF.

The chain has TRBV28 and TRBJ1-3; D remains unclear. Trimming stripped 2 bases from V and 0 bases from J, with 11 bases between. Looked up from germline, CDR1 is MDHEN and CDR2 is SYDVKM. The CDR3 has 16 residues. CDR3 in DNA: TGTGCCAGCAGTTTAGGTAGATCCCTCTCTGGAAACACCATATATTTT. This translates into CASSLGRSLSGNTIYF. Filled out from reference TRBV28 and TRBJ1-3, the complete variable domain reads DVKVTQSSRYLVKRTGEKVFLECVQDMDHENMFWYRQDPGLGLRLIYFSYDVKMKEKGDIPEGYSVSREKKERFSLILESASTNQTSMYLCASSLGRSLSGNTIYFGEGSWLTVV.

This clone appeared a single time. The chain uses TRBV21-1 and TRBJ1-3; the tabulated D call, TRBD1, remains unverified against the DNA. TRBV21-1 is a pseudogene. The CDR3 length is 19 residues. Here the CDR3 reads CASIQSNDPTGRIENTIYF. The CDR3 coding sequence is TGTGCCAGCATCCAATCAAACGACCCGACAGGGAGAATTGAAAACACCATATATTTT.

The genes are TRBV5-6 and TRBJ2-1; 9 nucleotides match TRBD2. Germline V gene sequence: CDR1 SGHDT, CDR2 YYEEEE. V trimming: 2 bases; J trimming: 6 bases; junction bases outside the gene matches: 6. The CDR3 extends over 15 amino acids. CDR3 protein: CASSFGGGAVNEQFF. The CDR3 DNA sequence: TGTGCCAGCAGCTTTGGCGGGGGGGCTGTCAATGAGCAGTTCTTC. The full variable domain, rest sourced from reference TRBV5-6 and TRBJ2-1, is DAGVTQSPTHLIKTRGQQVTLRCSPKSGHDTVSWYQQALGQGPQFIFQYYEEEERQRGNFPDRFSGHQFPNYSSELNVNALLLGDSALYLCASSFGGGAVNEQFFGPGTRLTVL.

The table lists this clone with a few counts. The chain links TRBV5-4 to TRBJ2-7; TRBD2 matches 8 bases. The CDR3 consists of 15 residues. With V trimmed by 5 bases and J by 2 bases, 9 bases remained unmatched. Germline V CDR1 and CDR2: SGHNT, YYREEE (reference sequence). The CDR3: CASSIGLAGPYEQYF. The CDR3 nucleotides are TGTGCCAGCAGTATAGGTCTAGCGGGTCCCTACGAGCAGTACTTC.

This clone was seen a single time. This chain joins TRBV6-1 and TRBJ2-6, with TRBD1 matching over 7 bases. V was pared by 4 bases and J by 5 bases, with 8 bases of the junction left unmatched. The CDR3 sequence is 16 residues long. Germline lookup yields CDR1 MNHNS and CDR2 SASEGT. The DNA for the CDR3 is TGTGCCAGCAGTGTGAGAGGGGGCTCCCGGGCCAACGTCCTGACTTTC. Amino acid sequence: CASSVRGGSRANVLTF.

The chain carries TRBV6-5 and TRBJ2-5; D uncertain. Germline CDR1 is MNHEY and CDR2 is SVGAGI. V was cut by 2 bases and J by 2 bases, with 6 bases left in between. This CDR3 is 13 amino acids long. CDR3 amino acids: CASSYTRQETQYF. In DNA form, the CDR3 reads TGTGCCAGCAGTTACACACGGCAAGAGACCCAGTACTTC.

The chain links TRBV27 to TRBJ2-6; 8 bases match TRBD2. V was pared by 6 bases and J by 0 bases, with 7 bases of the junction left unmatched. Germline assignment: CDR1 MNHEY and CDR2 SMNVEV (reference sequence). This CDR3 has 17 amino acids. The CDR3 sequence: CASSLAGPFSGANVLTF. As DNA, the CDR3 is TGTGCCAGCAGCTTAGCGGGGCCCTTCTCTGGGGCCAACGTCCTGACTTTC.

The J gene is TRBJ2-3, the V gene TRBV5-4, with D hard to call. Germline V CDR1 and CDR2: SGHNT, YYREEE (reference sequence). The CDR3 is 14 amino acids. V dropped 0 bases and J dropped 2 bases, with 7 bases sitting between them. CDR3 sequence reads: CASSLETATDTQYF. CDR3 bases: TGTGCCAGCAGCTTGGAGACGGCCACAGATACGCAGTATTTT.